Below, 23 T cell receptor beta chains from the same sample are listed, as sequenced in a study of persistence of HIV-infected CD4 T cells. The stimulus was lysate of CMV-infected fibroblasts, 9 to 10 ug/mL. Sorted nonresponding memory CD4+ T cells were CD40L-negative, CD69-negative, CD45RO-high. The libraries were made with immunoSEQ version 4 in survey mode. The data were produced by immunoSEQ multiplex PCR, yet TCRdb's version contains in-frame clones alone and is incomplete. The table includes about 30,000 clones, about four fifths detected once. Their antigen targets remain unknown. The sample consisted of CD4+ T cells sorted from PBMCs after roughly 18-hour stimulation, taken from a patient who received antiretroviral therapy. These receptors originate from an adult man with HIV who was CMV-seropositive.

The chain has TRBV2 and TRBJ2-5; 9 nucleotides agree with TRBD1. V was clipped by 1 base and J by 6 bases; unmatched bases: 0. The germline gives CDR1 SNHLY, CDR2 FYNNEI. The length of the CDR3 is 13 residues. This CDR3 reads CASSEDRGQTQYF. In DNA, the CDR3 is TGTGCCAGCAGTGAAGACAGGGGGCAGACCCAGTACTTC.

The chain joins TRBV18 to TRBJ2-5; 8 bases agree with TRBD1. Germline V gene sequence: CDR1 KGHSH, CDR2 LQKENI. CDR3 length equals 17 residues. J gave up 5 bases and V 3 bases, and 14 bases lay outside the gene matches. The CDR3 loop reads CASSPRLRTGRHETQYF. DNA for the CDR3: TGTGCCAGCTCACCGAGGCTTAGGACAGGGAGGCACGAGACCCAGTACTTC. Drawing the rest from reference TRBV18 and TRBJ2-5, the complete variable domain is NAGVMQNPRHLVRRRGQEARLRCSPMKGHSHVYWYRQLPEEGLKFMVYLQKENIIDESGMPKERFSAEFPKEGPSILRIQQVVRGDSAAYFCASSPRLRTGRHETQYFGPGTRLLVL.

This clone was found a few times. The rearrangement links TRBV7-9 to TRBJ2-1, with D hard to call. The CDR3 is 15 residues long. Trimming took off 2 bases at V and 3 bases at J, with 11 bases between the two ends. Germline V lookup: CDR1 SEHNR, CDR2 FQNEAQ (reference sequence). CDR3 protein: CASSLIWNVYNEQFF. The CDR3 DNA sequence: TGTGCCAGCAGCTTAATATGGAACGTCTACAATGAGCAGTTCTTC.

This clone was counted a single time. The V call is TRBV5-1, the J call TRBJ2-1, with D possibly TRBD2 on 5 matching bases. The CDR3 has 13 residues. Trimming pared 1 base from V and 9 bases from J, leaving 11 bases between. Germline-derived CDR1 and CDR2 are SGHRS and YFSETQ. The CDR3 DNA is TGCGCCAGCAGCTTGAAGGCTAGCACTGAGCAGTTCTTC. Translation gives CASSLKASTEQFF.

The chain couples TRBV19 to TRBJ2-4; D might be TRBD1 (6 bases). This CDR3 is 19 amino acids long. Trimming removed 3 bases at V and 0 bases at J, with 21 bases between. Germline V gene sequence: CDR1 LNHDA, CDR2 SQIVND (reference sequence). CDR3 DNA: TGTGCCAGTAGTATTCGAAATCTCCGGACAGTCATAGCCAAAAACATTCAGTACTTC. Translated: CASSIRNLRTVIAKNIQYF. Full variable domain (rest looked up from reference TRBV19 and TRBJ2-4): DGGITQSPKYLFRKEGQNVTLSCEQNLNHDAMYWYRQDPGQGLRLIYYSQIVNDFQKGDIAEGYSVSREKKESFPLTVTSAQKNPTAFYLCASSIRNLRTVIAKNIQYFGAGTRLSVL.

The gene calls are TRBV7-2 and TRBJ1-5; TRBD1 might be the D (6 bases). The CDR3 has 14 amino acids. Germline V gene lookup returns CDR1 SGHTA and CDR2 FQGNSA. V was pared by 5 bases and J by 5 bases, with 13 bases between. The CDR3 region has the DNA TGTGCCAGCAGCCCTCGAAGGGGGGATCAGCCCCAGCATTTT. This codes for CASSPRRGDQPQHF.

This clone turned up a few times. The chain has TRBV4-1 and TRBJ2-1; 9 bases agree with TRBD1. Germline V gives CDR1 MGHRA, CDR2 YSYEKL. V lost 4 bases and J lost 7; bases outside the gene matches: 8. The CDR3 is 15 amino acids. DNA of the CDR3: TGCGCCAGCAGCCTTCGGGACAGGGAGGGTAATGAGCAGTTCTTC. Translation: CASSLRDREGNEQFF.

The table lists this clone with a few counts. The chain combines TRBV27 with TRBJ2-5, with TRBD1 as a possible D gene (6 bases). CDR1 and CDR2 (germline): MNHEY, SMNVEV (reference sequence). This CDR3 region has 14 residues. The V end lost 3 bases, the J end lost 5 bases, and 13 bases lay between the germline ends. CDR3 coding DNA: TGTGCCAGCAGTTTCGACAGGTGGGGCGAGACCCAGTACTTC. It encodes CASSFDRWGETQYF.

V gene TRBV4-3 combines with J gene TRBJ2-1; D possibly corresponds to TRBD2 (5 bases). Trimming removed 6 bases from V and 2 bases from J, with 14 bases in between. This CDR3 has 15 amino acids. Germline CDR1 reads LGHNA; CDR2 reads YSLEER. The CDR3 loop reads CASSLRGPPYNEQFF. The CDR3 DNA follows: TGCGCCAGCAGTCTTCGCGGGCCCCCCTACAATGAGCAGTTCTTC.

The rearrangement links TRBV6-4 to TRBJ2-4, with 8 bases matching TRBD1. Germline CDR1 and CDR2: MRHNA and SNTAGT. The CDR3 spans 19 residues. The junction had 18 bases not matched to a gene; V was cut back by 0 bases and J by 8 bases. CDR3 nucleotides: TGTGCCAGCAGTGACTCAGAAGAGGACAGGGCCCTGCAAAGGGACATTCAGTACTTC. Protein sequence: CASSDSEEDRALQRDIQYF.

This chain links TRBV6-1 with TRBJ2-7, with 9 bases matching TRBD1. The J segment lost 4 bases and the V segment lost 2 bases, leaving 6 bases of the junction unmatched. Germline values: CDR1 MNHNS, CDR2 SASEGT. CDR3 size: 15 residues. DNA for the CDR3: TGTGCCAGCAGTGAAATGGACAGGGGTCTATACGAGCAGTACTTC. This encodes CASSEMDRGLYEQYF.

The V and J genes are TRBV5-4 and TRBJ2-1, with 8 bases identical to TRBD2. V was clipped by 4 bases and J by 0 bases; unmatched bases: 9. Germline V gives CDR1 SGHNT, CDR2 YYREEE (reference sequence). The CDR3 covers 17 residues. The CDR3 nucleotides are TGTGCCAGCAGCCTCTGGGGGCGGGGGGTCTCCTACAATGAGCAGTTCTTC. Its translation: CASSLWGRGVSYNEQFF.

The V gene is TRBV19, the J gene TRBJ1-6; TRBD1 might be the D (6 bases). CDR1 and CDR2 from the germline V gene are LNHDA and SQIVND (reference sequence). This CDR3 is 16 amino acids long. The germline V and J ends were trimmed by 6 bases and 3 bases, with 15 bases remaining between them. This chain's CDR3 is CASSPVLDSYNSPLHF. For the CDR3, the DNA is TGTGCCAGTAGCCCTGTCCTGGACAGCTATAATTCACCCCTCCACTTT.

The chain couples TRBV5-1 to TRBJ2-5, with D tentatively TRBD1 (5 bases). Trimming removed 0 bases from V and 0 bases from J, with 12 bases in between. The CDR3 extends over 16 amino acids. The germline CDR1 and CDR2 sequences are SGHRS and YFSETQ. The CDR3 coding sequence is TGCGCCAGCAGCTTGGGGGGCAGGCAGTACCAAGAGACCCAGTACTTC. Its protein product is CASSLGGRQYQETQYF.

The chain uses TRBV6-4 and TRBJ2-1; 13 bases match TRBD2. With V trimmed by 6 bases and J by 9 bases, 8 bases remained unmatched. Germline CDR1 and CDR2: MRHNA and SNTAGT. This CDR3 contains 15 residues. CDR3 amino acids: CASRTSGGPGSEQFF. For the CDR3, the DNA is TGTGCCAGCAGGACTAGCGGGGGGCCAGGTAGTGAGCAGTTCTTC.

The V call is TRBV6-5, the J call TRBJ1-1; 7 nucleotides agree with TRBD1. CDR1 MNHEY and CDR2 SVGAGI come from the germline V gene. There are 14 residues in the CDR3. The V gene end was trimmed by 7 bases and the J gene end by 4 bases; junction bases not matched to a gene: 9. The CDR3: CASKGATVGTEAFF. In nucleotides, the CDR3 is TGTGCCAGCAAGGGGGCGACAGTGGGCACTGAAGCTTTCTTT.

The CDR3 protein is CASSTRQGNSPLHF. CDR3 DNA: TGTGCCAGCAGCACCCGACAGGGGAATTCACCCCTCCACTTT. The chain is built from TRBV3-1 (or the pseudogene TRBV3-2) and TRBJ1-6; 8 bases match TRBD1. Per the germline V gene, CDR1 is LGHDT and CDR2 is YNNKEL (reference sequence). V was pared by 5 bases and J by 7 bases, with 4 bases of the junction left unmatched. This CDR3 has 14 residues.

The rearrangement joins TRBV7-8 to TRBJ2-3, with D perhaps TRBD2 (6 bases). Germline CDR1 SGHVS, CDR2 FQNEAQ. V gave up 3 bases and J gave up 3 bases, with 13 bases separating them. The CDR3 contains 15 residues. The CDR3 here is CASSFAGTHTDTQYF. CDR3 nucleotide sequence: TGTGCCAGCAGCTTTGCGGGGACTCATACAGATACGCAGTATTTT.

This clone was observed once. The chain couples TRBV21-1 to TRBJ1-2. TRBV21-1 is a pseudogene. The CDR3 runs 11 residues. The CDR3 DNA reads as TGTGCCAGCAGCACCAATAAGAGCTACACCTTC. It encodes CASSTNKSYTF.

V usage is TRBV7-2 and J usage is TRBJ1-5; a weak D match, TRBD1 (5 bases). This CDR3 has 15 amino acids. The germline CDR1 and CDR2 sequences are SGHTA and FQGNSA. V lost 5 bases and J 1 base, leaving 12 bases between the germline ends. The CDR3 DNA follows: TGTGCCAGCAGCCCCGGGGCAGCAAGCAATCAGCCCCAGCATTTT. Translation: CASSPGAASNQPQHF.

This clone showed up just a few times. The chain links TRBV19 to TRBJ1-4, with D unclear. Trimming took 6 bases from V and 2 from J, leaving 10 bases between them. The CDR3 runs to 14 residues. Per germline, CDR1 LNHDA and CDR2 SQIVND (reference sequence). As DNA, the CDR3 is TGTGCCAGTAGGAGGGCCGTTACTAATGAAAAACTGTTTTTT. Translation gives CASRRAVTNEKLFF.

V gene TRBV20-1 combines with J gene TRBJ2-5, with a weak D call TRBD1 (5 bases). CDR3 length equals 11 residues. V was pared by 5 bases and J by 5 bases, with 9 bases between. Per the germline V gene, CDR1 is DFQATT and CDR2 is SNEGSKA (reference sequence). The CDR3 protein is CSADRSETQYF. CDR3 sequence (DNA): TGCAGTGCTGACAGAAGCGAGACCCAGTACTTC.

The J gene is TRBJ1-2, the V gene TRBV5-1; D is possibly TRBD1 (5 bases). This CDR3 is 13 amino acids long. The V end was cut by 4 bases, the J end by 6 bases, with 13 bases between. Germline values: CDR1 SGHRS, CDR2 YFSETQ. CDR3: CASSLAGFNGYTF. The CDR3 DNA is TGCGCCAGCAGCCTGGCAGGGTTTAATGGCTACACCTTC.